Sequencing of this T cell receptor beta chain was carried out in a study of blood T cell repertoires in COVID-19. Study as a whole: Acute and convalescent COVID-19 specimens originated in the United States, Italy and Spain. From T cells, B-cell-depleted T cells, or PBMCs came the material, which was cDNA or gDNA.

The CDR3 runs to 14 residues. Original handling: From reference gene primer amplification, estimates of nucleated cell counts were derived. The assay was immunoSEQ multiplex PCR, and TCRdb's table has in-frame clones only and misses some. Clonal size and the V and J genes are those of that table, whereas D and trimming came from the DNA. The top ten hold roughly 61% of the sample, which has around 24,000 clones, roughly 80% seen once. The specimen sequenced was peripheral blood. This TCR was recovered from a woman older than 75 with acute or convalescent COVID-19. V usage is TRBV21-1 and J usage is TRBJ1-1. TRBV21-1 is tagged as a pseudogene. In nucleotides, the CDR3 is TGTGCCAGCAGCAAATGCGACGCGGGCACTGAAGCTTTCTTT. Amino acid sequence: CASSKCDAGTEAFF.